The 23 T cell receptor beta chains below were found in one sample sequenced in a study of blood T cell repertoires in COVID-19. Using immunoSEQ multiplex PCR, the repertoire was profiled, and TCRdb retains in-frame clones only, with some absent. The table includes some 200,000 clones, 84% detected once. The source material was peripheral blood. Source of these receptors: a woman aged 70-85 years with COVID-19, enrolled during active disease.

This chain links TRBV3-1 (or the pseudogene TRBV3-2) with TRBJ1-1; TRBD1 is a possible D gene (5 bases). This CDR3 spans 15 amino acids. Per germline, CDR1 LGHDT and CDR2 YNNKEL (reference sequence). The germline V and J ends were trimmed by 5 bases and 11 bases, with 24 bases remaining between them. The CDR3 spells CASSYVMKEGTTAFF. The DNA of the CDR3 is TGTGCCAGCAGCTATGTAATGAAGGAAGGGACTACGGCTTTCTTT.

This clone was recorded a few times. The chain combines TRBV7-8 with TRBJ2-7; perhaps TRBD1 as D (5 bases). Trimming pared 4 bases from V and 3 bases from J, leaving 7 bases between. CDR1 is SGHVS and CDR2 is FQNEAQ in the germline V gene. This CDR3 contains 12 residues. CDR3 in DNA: TGTGCCAGCAGCTCGGACATCTACGAGCAGTACTTC. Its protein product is CASSSDIYEQYF.

As DNA, the CDR3 is TGCAGCGTTAAGGGGGCGGCTTACGAGCAGTACTTC. Protein sequence: CSVKGAAYEQYF. This chain links TRBV29-1 with TRBJ2-7; 7 bases agree with TRBD1. The CDR3 length is 12 residues. Per the germline V gene, CDR1 is SQVTM and CDR2 is ANQGSEA. With V trimmed by 5 bases and J by 4 bases, 5 bases remained unmatched.

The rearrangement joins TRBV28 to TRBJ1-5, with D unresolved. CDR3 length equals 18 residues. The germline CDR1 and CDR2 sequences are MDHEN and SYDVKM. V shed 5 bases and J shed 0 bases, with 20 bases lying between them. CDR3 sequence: CASSRVTTGIYSNQPQHF. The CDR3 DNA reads TGTGCCAGCAGTAGGGTCACCACCGGGATATATAGCAATCAGCCCCAGCATTTT.

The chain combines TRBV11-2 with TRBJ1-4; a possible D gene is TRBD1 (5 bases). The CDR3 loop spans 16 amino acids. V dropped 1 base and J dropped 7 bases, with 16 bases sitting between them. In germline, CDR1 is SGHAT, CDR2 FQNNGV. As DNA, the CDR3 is TGTGCCAGCAGCTTAGTTCGGGGGTCTATTCGTGAAAAACTGTTTTTT. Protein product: CASSLVRGSIREKLFF.

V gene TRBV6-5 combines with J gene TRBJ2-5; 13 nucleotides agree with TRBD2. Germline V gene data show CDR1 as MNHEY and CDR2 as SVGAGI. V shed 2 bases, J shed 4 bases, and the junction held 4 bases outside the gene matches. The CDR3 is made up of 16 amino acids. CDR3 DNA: TGTGCCAGCAGTTACGGGACTAGCGGGATAGGAGAGACCCAGTACTTC. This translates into CASSYGTSGIGETQYF.

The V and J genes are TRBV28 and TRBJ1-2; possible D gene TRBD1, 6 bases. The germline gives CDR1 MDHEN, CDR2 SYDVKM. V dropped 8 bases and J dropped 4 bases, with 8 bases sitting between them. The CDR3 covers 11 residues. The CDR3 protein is CASGDTYGYTF. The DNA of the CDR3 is TGTGCCAGCGGGGACACCTATGGCTACACCTTC.

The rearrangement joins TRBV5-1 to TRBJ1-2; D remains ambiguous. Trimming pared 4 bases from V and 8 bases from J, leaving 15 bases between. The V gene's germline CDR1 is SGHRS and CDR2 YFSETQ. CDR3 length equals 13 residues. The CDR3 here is CASSARAEGGYTF. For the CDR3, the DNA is TGCGCCAGCAGCGCCCGGGCCGAGGGAGGCTACACCTTC.

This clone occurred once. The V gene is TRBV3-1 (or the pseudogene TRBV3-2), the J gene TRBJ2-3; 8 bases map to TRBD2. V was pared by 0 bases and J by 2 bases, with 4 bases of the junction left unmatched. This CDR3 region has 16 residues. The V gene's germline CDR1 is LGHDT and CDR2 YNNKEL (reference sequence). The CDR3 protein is CASSQDLRGDTDTQYF. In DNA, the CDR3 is TGTGCCAGCAGCCAAGATTTGCGGGGGGACACAGATACGCAGTATTTT.

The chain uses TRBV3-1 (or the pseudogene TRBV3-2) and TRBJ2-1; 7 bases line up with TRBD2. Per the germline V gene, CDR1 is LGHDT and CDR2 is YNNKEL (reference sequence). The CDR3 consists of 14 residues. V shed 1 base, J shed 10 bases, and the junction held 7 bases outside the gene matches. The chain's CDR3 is CASSQGGRLAEQFF. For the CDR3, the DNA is TGTGCCAGCAGCCAAGGTGGACGACTAGCCGAGCAGTTCTTC.

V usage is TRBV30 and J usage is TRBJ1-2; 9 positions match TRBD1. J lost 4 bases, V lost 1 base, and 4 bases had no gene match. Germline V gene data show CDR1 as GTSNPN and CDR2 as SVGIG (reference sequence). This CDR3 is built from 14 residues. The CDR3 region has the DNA TGTGCCTGGAGTGCCTCGGACAGGGGCTATGGCTACACCTTC. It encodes CAWSASDRGYGYTF. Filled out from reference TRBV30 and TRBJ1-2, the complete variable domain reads SQTIHQWPATLVQPVGSPLSLECTVEGTSNPNLYWYRQAAGRGLQLLFYSVGIGQISSEVPQNLSASRPQDRQFILSSKKLLLSDSGFYLCAWSASDRGYGYTFGSGTRLTVV.

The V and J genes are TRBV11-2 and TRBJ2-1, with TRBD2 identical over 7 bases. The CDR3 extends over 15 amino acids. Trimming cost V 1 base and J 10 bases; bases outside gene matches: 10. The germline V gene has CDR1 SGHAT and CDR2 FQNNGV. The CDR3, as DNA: TGTGCCAGCAGCTTAGGGGGGGGAATGGGACGGGAGCAGTTCTTC. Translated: CASSLGGGMGREQFF.

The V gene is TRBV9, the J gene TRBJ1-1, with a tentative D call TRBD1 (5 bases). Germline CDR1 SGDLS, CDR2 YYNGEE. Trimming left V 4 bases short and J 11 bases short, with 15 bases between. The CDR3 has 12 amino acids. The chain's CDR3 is CASSPRGAGAFF. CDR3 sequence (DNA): TGTGCCAGCAGCCCCCGTGGGGCGGGGGCTTTCTTT.

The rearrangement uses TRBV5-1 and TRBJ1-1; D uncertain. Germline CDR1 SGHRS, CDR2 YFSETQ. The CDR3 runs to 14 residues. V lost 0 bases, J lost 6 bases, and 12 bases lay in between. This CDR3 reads CASSLAIGDPEAFF. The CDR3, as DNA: TGCGCCAGCAGCTTGGCCATCGGGGATCCTGAAGCTTTCTTT.

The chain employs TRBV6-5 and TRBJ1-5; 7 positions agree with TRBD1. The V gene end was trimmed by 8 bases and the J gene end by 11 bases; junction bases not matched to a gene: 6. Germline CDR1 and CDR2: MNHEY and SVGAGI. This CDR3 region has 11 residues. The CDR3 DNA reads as TGTGCCAGCGGTCAGGGGGAGGCCCAGCATTTT. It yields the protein CASGQGEAQHF.

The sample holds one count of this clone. This chain's CDR3 is CASSGLPPGELFF. The CDR3 coding sequence is TGTGCCAGCAGTGGTCTTCCCCCCGGGGAGCTGTTTTTT. This chain connects TRBV25-1 to TRBJ2-2; D remains ambiguous. The germline V and J ends were trimmed by 4 bases and 6 bases, with 9 bases remaining between them. CDR1 MGHDK and CDR2 SYGVNS come from the germline V gene. The CDR3 is made up of 13 amino acids.

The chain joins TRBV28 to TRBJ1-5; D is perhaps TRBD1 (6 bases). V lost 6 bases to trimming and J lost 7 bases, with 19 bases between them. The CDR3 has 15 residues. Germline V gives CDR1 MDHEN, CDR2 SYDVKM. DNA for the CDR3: TGTGCCAGCAGCAGTCTAGGGCAGGGGTACCAGCCCCAGCATTTT. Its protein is CASSSLGQGYQPQHF.

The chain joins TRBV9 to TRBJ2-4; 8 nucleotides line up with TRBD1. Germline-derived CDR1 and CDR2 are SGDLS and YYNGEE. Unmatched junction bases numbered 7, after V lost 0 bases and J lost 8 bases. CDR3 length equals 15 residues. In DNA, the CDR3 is TGTGCCAGCAGCGTAGAGACAGGGGTTGGGGACATTCAGTACTTC. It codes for CASSVETGVGDIQYF.

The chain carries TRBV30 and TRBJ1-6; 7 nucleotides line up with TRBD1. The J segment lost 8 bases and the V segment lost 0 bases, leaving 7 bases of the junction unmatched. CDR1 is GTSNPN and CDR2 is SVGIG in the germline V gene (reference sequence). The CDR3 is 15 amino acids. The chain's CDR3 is CAWSVQTGRYSPLHF. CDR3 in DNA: TGTGCCTGGAGTGTACAGACAGGGAGATATTCACCCCTCCACTTT. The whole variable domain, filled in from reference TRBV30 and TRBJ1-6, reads SQTIHQWPATLVQPVGSPLSLECTVEGTSNPNLYWYRQAAGRGLQLLFYSVGIGQISSEVPQNLSASRPQDRQFILSSKKLLLSDSGFYLCAWSVQTGRYSPLHFGNGTRLTVT.

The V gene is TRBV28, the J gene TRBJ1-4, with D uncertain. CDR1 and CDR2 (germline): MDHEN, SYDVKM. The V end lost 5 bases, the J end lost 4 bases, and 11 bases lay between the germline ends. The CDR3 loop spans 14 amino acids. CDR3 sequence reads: CASSESSINEKLFF. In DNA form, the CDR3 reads TGTGCCAGCAGTGAATCGAGTATTAATGAAAAACTGTTTTTT.

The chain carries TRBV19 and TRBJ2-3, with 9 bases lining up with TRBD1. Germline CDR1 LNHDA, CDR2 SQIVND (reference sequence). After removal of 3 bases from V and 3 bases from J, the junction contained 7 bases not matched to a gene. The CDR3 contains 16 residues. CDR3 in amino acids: CASSIDGTGLTDTQYF. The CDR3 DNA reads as TGTGCCAGTAGTATCGATGGGACAGGGTTGACAGATACGCAGTATTTT. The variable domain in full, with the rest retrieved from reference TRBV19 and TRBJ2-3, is DGGITQSPKYLFRKEGQNVTLSCEQNLNHDAMYWYRQDPGQGLRLIYYSQIVNDFQKGDIAEGYSVSREKKESFPLTVTSAQKNPTAFYLCASSIDGTGLTDTQYFGPGTRLTVL.

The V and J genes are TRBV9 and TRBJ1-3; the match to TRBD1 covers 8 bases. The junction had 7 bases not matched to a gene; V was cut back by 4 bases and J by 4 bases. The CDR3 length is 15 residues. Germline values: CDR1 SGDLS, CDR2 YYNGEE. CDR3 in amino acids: CASSFAGTGGNTIYF. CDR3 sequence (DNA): TGTGCCAGCAGCTTTGCCGGGACAGGCGGAAACACCATATATTTT. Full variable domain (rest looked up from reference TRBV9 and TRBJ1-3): DSGVTQTPKHLITATGQRVTLRCSPRSGDLSVYWYQQSLDQGLQFLIQYYNGEERAKGNILERFSAQQFPDLHSELNLSSLELGDSALYFCASSFAGTGGNTIYFGEGSWLTVV.

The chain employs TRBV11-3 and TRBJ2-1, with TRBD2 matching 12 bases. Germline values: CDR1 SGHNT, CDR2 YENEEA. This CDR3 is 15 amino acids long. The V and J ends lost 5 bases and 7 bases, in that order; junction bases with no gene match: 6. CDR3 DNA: TGTGCCAGCAGCCTCCGACTAGCGGGAGTAAATGAGCAGTTCTTC. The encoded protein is CASSLRLAGVNEQFF.